This T cell receptor beta chain was sequenced during a study of shared clonotypes between healthy human individuals. The DNA input per sorted-subset replicate PCR was about 0.2 ug, corresponding to 25,000 to 35,000 T cell genomes. Some clones are missing from TCRdb's copy, which holds only in-frame ones; the method was immunoSEQ multiplex PCR. The sample gives about 710,000 clones, around 78% of which show up once; 1.5% to 2% is in the top ten. V was pared by 3 bases and J by 7 bases, with 5 bases of the junction left unmatched. CDR3 size: 14 residues. Per germline, CDR1 KGHSH and CDR2 LQKENI. The sequence came from a woman under 40 in good health. The V gene is TRBV18, the J gene TRBJ2-1; 8 positions match TRBD1. Sequencing used memory CD4+ T cells sorted from blood. Subset noted: CD45RA-negative fraction. The CDR3, as DNA: TGTGCCAGCTCACCCAGGGGGCCATTAAATGAGCAGTTCTTC. This sequence encodes CASSPRGPLNEQFF.